The 3 T cell receptor beta chains listed next were all sequenced from one sample in a study of shared clonotypes between healthy human individuals. The repertoire was sequenced with immunoSEQ multiplex PCR; TCRdb's copy has only in-frame clones and lacks some. The profile shows some 2,000,000 clones, 95% of them singletons. Material for sequencing was naive CD4+ T cells sorted from blood. Subset given: CD45RA+ positively selected. The receptors shown here come from a man aged 18-30 years in good health.

The J gene is TRBJ1-5, the V gene TRBV4-1, with a weak D call TRBD1 (6 bases). V lost 1 base and J lost 3, with 13 bases in between. This CDR3 region has 16 residues. Per the germline V gene, CDR1 is MGHRA and CDR2 is YSYEKL. In nucleotides, the CDR3 is TGCGCCAGCAGCCAAGCCGACAGGAGAACCAATCAGCCCCAGCATTTT. It encodes CASSQADRRTNQPQHF.

The rearrangement links TRBV7-2 to TRBJ2-7; the match to TRBD2 covers 11 bases. The CDR3 is 14 amino acids. CDR1 and CDR2 from the germline V gene are SGHTA and FQGNSA. V shed 7 bases and J 3 bases; nucleotides not matched to a gene: 5. The DNA for the CDR3 is TGTGCCAGCACCGTAGCGGGAGGGGTCTACGAGCAGTACTTC. Amino acids: CASTVAGGVYEQYF. Supplemented by reference TRBV7-2 and TRBJ2-7, the full variable domain reads GAGVSQSPSNKVTEKGKDVELRCDPISGHTALYWYRQSLGQGLEFLIYFQGNSAPDKSGLPSDRFSAERTGGSVSTLTIQRTQQEDSAVYLCASTVAGGVYEQYFGPGTRLTVT.

The V and J genes are TRBV7-3 and TRBJ1-6; possible D gene TRBD1, 5 bases. The CDR3 loop spans 14 amino acids. Trimming stripped 6 bases from V and 7 bases from J, with 13 bases between. Germline V gene data show CDR1 as SGHTA and CDR2 as FQGTGA. The DNA for the CDR3 is TGTGCCAGCAGTCGGGACCCTGAAAATTCACCCCTCCACTTT. It yields the protein CASSRDPENSPLHF.